This T cell receptor (beta chain) was profiled in a study of blood T cell repertoires in COVID-19 (dated by TCRdb to about 2020). As for the study more broadly: Samples from collaborators originated in the United States, Italy and Spain and spanned both the acute and convalescent phases of COVID-19. The prospective study material was composed of cDNA or gDNA derived from T cells, B-cell-depleted T cells, or PBMCs. Subjects who had been exposed to COVID-19, were actively infected with it, or had recovered from it provided the deeply sampled blood TCRbeta repertoires that made up the dataset. The repertoires were released in a freely available public database meant as a resource for research on the immune response to SARS-CoV-2. The samples were drawn from the first 160 participants of the ongoing ImmuneRACE study and from some 1,300 subjects provided by 6 global collaborators. Sample metadata almost always included a de-identified subject ID, COVID-19 status, age in years and sex. Where HLA class I and class II types were available, the types were taken from metadata supplied by the sample provider, not from assay-based typing. Beyond this particular receptor, the publication reports: The quantity of clinical and demographic metadata differed by source and by participant and was supplied without curation.

The germline V gene sets CDR1 to SGHTA and CDR2 to FQGNSA. The CDR3, from cysteine to phenylalanine, totals 14 residues. The retained sequence is limited to the CDR3, 42 bases, with the frame set at the first base. The germline V end is reduced by 3 bases and the J end by 2 bases; junction bases left unmatched: 4. A word on this clone: This receptor's antigen is unknown. Base qualities are not provided; no much larger clone lies one nucleotide away.

Participants in the prospective study were aged about 18 to 90 years, lived in 20 to 25 United States geographic areas, and enrolled through a virtual design. Cohort assignment in the prospective study relied on participant-reported clinical history from a screening survey and a study questionnaire. For ImmuneRACE Cohort 3, a participant was defined as recovered based on two consecutive negative NP/OP PCR tests, clearance by a healthcare professional, or resolution of symptoms. Mobile phlebotomists in the prospective study collected whole blood, serum and a nasopharyngeal or oropharyngeal swab from every participant. Additional blood draws and questionnaires over a roughly two-month period could optionally be provided by prospective study participants. Blood samples from the prospective study were shipped frozen or at room temperature prior to DNA extraction. The immunoSEQ Assay, a bias-controlled multiplex PCR, was used to amplify TCRbeta CDR3 regions from genomic DNA. In the paper's pipeline: Within the assay, amplification of reference gene primers was used to estimate how many nucleated cells each sample contained. To quantify the absolute abundance of each unique TCRbeta CDR3 rearrangement, sequence reads were collapsed and filtered. For each sample, productive Simpson clonality was calculated by taking the square root of Simpson's diversity index across productive rearrangements. As stored in TCRdb, this immuneACCESS dataset retains in-frame rearrangements with V and J assigned. A fraction of the clones does not appear; measured against another copy, unresolved V genes explain less than half of the discrepancy, and the remainder lacks a known reason. The V and J calls and clone size are taken from that table; D and trimming were inferred from the DNA. The sample table shows about 250,000 clones, and less than 90% are seen once. Of the sample, 3% is held by the ten largest clones.

In this chain, TRBV7-2 is recombined with TRBJ2-7, and TRBD2 matches 7 of the central bases. Sequenced: PBMCs or T cells enriched from blood (not recorded which). The clonotype comes from a woman aged 50 to 60 who had recovered from COVID-19. The CDR3 loop reads CASSFGGSAYEQYF. The DNA sequence reads TGTGCCAGCAGCTTCGGCGGGAGCGCCTACGAGCAGTACTTC.